This T cell receptor (beta chain) came from a study of cytomegalovirus exposure and HLA in healthy donors. The PCR employed 60 Vbeta primers together with 13 Jbeta primers. Produced via immunoSEQ multiplex PCR; TCRdb's table is partial and in-frame only. The sample includes under 200,000 clones, approximately 79% of them seen just once. The sequenced material came from PBMCs. The receptor's source is a middle-aged woman in good health and CMV-seronegative.

This CDR3 is CASSLEGGLYEQYF. CDR3 DNA: TGTGCCAGCAGCCTGGAAGGAGGGCTCTACGAGCAGTACTTC. The chain joins TRBV7-9 to TRBJ2-7; D might be TRBD2 (6 bases). Deletions cut 5 bases from V and 3 bases from J, with 14 bases between. There are 14 residues in the CDR3. Germline values: CDR1 SEHNR, CDR2 FQNEAQ (reference sequence).